The rows below give T cell receptor beta chains drawn from one sample of a study of regulatory T cells in long-lasting Graves disease. One entry per CDR3 protein, called by TCRdb with MiXCR from the multiplex PCR reads. The table has a few hundred thousand distinct CDR3 sequences, 23% seen once. The source material was peripheral blood mononuclear cells (PBMCs), sampled when the disease was refractory, from a patient treated with antithyroid drugs. The source of these receptors is a female donor with Graves disease. The CDR3 runs from the conserved cysteine through the conserved F or W. The D gene is left open where the match is weak. Size is stated for part of the rows, as once, few or many counts, or as a class when the clone is expanded.

J gene: TRBJ2-7; clone size: NA; V gene: TRBV2; D gene: TRBD2; CDR3 protein: CASRKSGLADYEQYF; CDR3 DNA: TGTGCCAGCAGAAAATCGGGACTAGCGGACTACGAGCAGTACTTC
J gene: TRBJ1-1; clone size: NA; V gene: TRBV6-5; D gene: TRBD1; CDR3 protein: CASSYGTGRVGHDAEAFF; CDR3 DNA: TGTGCCAGCAGTTACGGGACAGGGAGGGTAGGGCATGACGCTGAAGCTTTCTTT
J gene: TRBJ2-7; clone size: many; V gene: TRBV28; D gene: TRBD2; CDR3 protein: CASSFQVFGGLAGGGSYEQYF; CDR3 DNA: TGTGCCAGCAGTTTCCAAGTCTTCGGGGGACTAGCGGGAGGAGGTTCCTACGAGCAGTACTTC
J gene: TRBJ1-5; clone size: NA; V gene: TRBV2; D gene: NA; CDR3 protein: CASSDLASNQPQHF; CDR3 DNA: TGTGCCAGCAGTGACCTGGCTAGCAATCAGCCCCAGCATTTT
J gene: TRBJ2-7; clone size: few; V gene: TRBV5-1; D gene: TRBD1; CDR3 protein: CASSSIDWTGNYEQYF; CDR3 DNA: TGCGCCAGCAGCTCGATCGACTGGACAGGGAACTACGAGCAGTACTTC
J gene: TRBJ2-7; clone size: NA; V gene: TRBV7-2; D gene: TRBD1; CDR3 protein: CASSLDGTGGPYEQYF; CDR3 DNA: TGCGCCAGCAGCTTGGACGGGACAGGGGGCCCCTACGAGCAGTACTTC
J gene: TRBJ2-7; clone size: few; V gene: TRBV5-1; D gene: NA; CDR3 protein: CASSLAEGLVYEQYF; CDR3 DNA: TGCGCCAGCAGCTTGGCGGAAGGGCTGGTATACGAGCAGTACTTC
J gene: TRBJ2-7; clone size: NA; V gene: TRBV6-1; D gene: NA; CDR3 protein: CATLRDGPYEQYF; CDR3 DNA: TGTGCCACTCTCCGGGACGGGCCCTACGAGCAGTACTTC
J gene: TRBJ1-2; clone size: NA; V gene: TRBV30; D gene: TRBD1; CDR3 protein: CAWTSRMTGNYGYTF; CDR3 DNA: TGTGCCTGGACTTCTCGTATGACAGGGAACTATGGCTACACCTTC
J gene: TRBJ1-3; clone size: NA; V gene: TRBV6-6; D gene: NA; CDR3 protein: CASSYTAGVSGNTIYF; CDR3 DNA: TGTGCCAGCAGTTACACAGCAGGAGTCTCTGGAAACACCATATATTTT
J gene: TRBJ2-4; clone size: NA; V gene: TRBV20-1; D gene: NA; CDR3 protein: CSARGGAGKNIQYF; CDR3 DNA: TGCAGTGCTAGAGGTGGGGCGGGCAAAAACATTCAGTACTTC
J gene: TRBJ2-5; clone size: many; V gene: TRBV20-1; D gene: NA; CDR3 protein: CSARDPRDQETQYF; CDR3 DNA: TGCAGTGCTAGAGACCCCAGGGATCAAGAGACCCAGTACTTC
J gene: TRBJ2-4; clone size: NA; V gene: TRBV7-9; D gene: TRBD2; CDR3 protein: CASSRDLAGGIQYF; CDR3 DNA: TGTGCCAGCAGCCGGGATTTAGCGGGAGGTATTCAGTACTTC
J gene: TRBJ2-7; clone size: many; V gene: TRBV28; D gene: TRBD2; CDR3 protein: CASSLPGLGYEQYF; CDR3 DNA: TGTGCCAGCAGTCTCCCGGGACTAGGTTACGAGCAGTACTTC
J gene: TRBJ2-5; clone size: few; V gene: TRBV19; D gene: NA; CDR3 protein: CASSTLLGGQETQYF; CDR3 DNA: TGTGCCAGTAGTACGCTACTAGGGGGACAAGAGACCCAGTACTTC
J gene: TRBJ2-7; clone size: NA; V gene: TRBV7-2; D gene: NA; CDR3 protein: CASSSDLQVSYEQYF; CDR3 DNA: TGTGCCAGCAGCTCCGACCTACAGGTATCCTACGAGCAGTACTTC
J gene: TRBJ2-1; clone size: NA; V gene: TRBV3-1; D gene: NA; CDR3 protein: CASTLGGNEQFF; CDR3 DNA: TGTGCCAGCACCCTCGGGGGCAATGAGCAGTTCTTC
J gene: TRBJ1-2; clone size: NA; V gene: TRBV12-3/TRBV12-4; D gene: NA; CDR3 protein: CASTNFRTYGYTF; CDR3 DNA: TGTGCCAGCACCAACTTTAGGACGTATGGCTACACCTTC
J gene: TRBJ1-1; clone size: few; V gene: TRBV19; D gene: NA; CDR3 protein: CASSIWGRTEAFF; CDR3 DNA: TGTGCCAGTAGTATCTGGGGACGGACTGAAGCTTTCTTT
J gene: TRBJ2-7; clone size: NA; V gene: TRBV20-1; D gene: NA; CDR3 protein: CSASVIGVTYEQYF; CDR3 DNA: TGCAGTGCCAGCGTAATCGGGGTGACCTACGAGCAGTACTTC
J gene: TRBJ1-5; clone size: NA; V gene: TRBV15; D gene: NA; CDR3 protein: CATRDFGGAYSNQPQHF; CDR3 DNA: TGTGCCACCAGAGACTTCGGGGGGGCTTATAGCAATCAGCCCCAGCATTTT
J gene: TRBJ2-7; clone size: many; V gene: TRBV20-1; D gene: TRBD1; CDR3 protein: CSARVGQGYEQYF; CDR3 DNA: TGCAGTGCTAGAGTGGGACAGGGATACGAGCAGTACTTC
J gene: TRBJ2-7; clone size: few; V gene: TRBV7-9; D gene: NA; CDR3 protein: CASSYEQGSYEQYF; CDR3 DNA: TGTGCCAGCAGCTATGAGCAGGGGTCCTACGAGCAGTACTTC